The T cell receptor (beta chain) described here comes from a study of T cells after yellow fever vaccination. Whole-study findings and limits: Weaker overall was a secondary response that nonetheless peaked faster, on day 5 versus 15.

TCRdb reprocessed the 5' RACE reads with MiXCR, giving one entry per CDR3 protein. This table holds some 320,000 distinct CDR3 sequences, approximately 9% found once. The V segment lost 6 bases and the J segment 0 bases; nucleotides outside the gene matches: 8. This CDR3 is built from 17 residues. Germline V gene data show CDR1 as ENHRY and CDR2 as SYGVKD. Concerning this clonotype itself: Its antigen is unidentified.

The clonotype was recovered from a man between 18 and 35 years old who received the YFV17D yellow fever vaccine. This specimen consisted of PBMCs, obtained on the day of the first yellow fever vaccination. The chain employs TRBV10-3 and TRBJ2-3; 11 bases agree with TRBD2. The CDR3 region has the DNA TGTGCCATCAGCGGGAGGAGGACTAGCGGGAGCACAGATACGCAGTATTTT. Amino acid sequence: CAISGRRTSGSTDTQYF.